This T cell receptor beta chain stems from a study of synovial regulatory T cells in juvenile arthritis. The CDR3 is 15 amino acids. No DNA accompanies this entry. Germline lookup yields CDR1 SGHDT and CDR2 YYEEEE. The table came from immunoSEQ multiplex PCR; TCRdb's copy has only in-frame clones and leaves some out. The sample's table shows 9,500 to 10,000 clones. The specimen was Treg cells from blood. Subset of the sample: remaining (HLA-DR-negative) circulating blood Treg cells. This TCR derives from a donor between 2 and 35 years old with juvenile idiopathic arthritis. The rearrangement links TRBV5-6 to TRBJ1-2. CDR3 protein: CASSYDPTRPYGYTF.